What follows are 9 T cell receptor beta chains derived from one specimen sequenced in a study of immune characterization of retroperitoneal liposarcoma. Each CDR3 protein gets one entry after TCRdb re-called the PCR reads with MiXCR. Here the sample spans thousands of distinct CDR3 sequences, about 30% being singletons. The sequenced sample was tumor tissue. Receptors originate from a female donor with retroperitoneal liposarcoma.

By share, this clonotype ranks as medium-sized. An end of the junction does not agree with germline; a read error may underlie this. The rearrangement links TRBV6-1 to TRBJ2-3, with TRBD2 identical over 13 bases. Germline-derived CDR1 and CDR2 are MNHNS and SASEGT. This CDR3 region has 14 residues. CDR3 region: CASSEERGLAGKDF. In DNA form, the CDR3 reads TGTGCCAGCAGTGAGGAAAGGGGACTAGCGGGAAAGGATTTT.

Ten or more counts support this clonotype. This may stem from a read error, because a much larger clone lies one nucleotide away. The CDR3 nucleotides read TGTGCCAGCAGTTGGGACAGGACAGGTCTATACAATGAGCAGTACTTC. It is translated as CASSWDRTGLYNEQYF. The chain couples TRBV6-1 to TRBJ2-1; 8 bases are a match to TRBD1. The J call could be wrong; TRBJ2-7 is a better fit for the DNA end. The length of the CDR3 is 16 residues. Germline-derived CDR1 and CDR2 are MNHNS and SASEGT.

This chain links TRBV27 with TRBJ2-5; TRBD2 matches at 7 bases. Germline CDR1 is MNHEY and CDR2 is SMNVEV (reference sequence). V lost 5 bases and J lost 5; bases outside the gene matches: 14. This CDR3 has 16 residues. The DNA for the CDR3 is TGTGCCAGCAGTCCCACCTTCGGGGGGTGGCTGGAGACCCAGTACTTC. Its protein is CASSPTFGGWLETQYF.

A few counts support this clonotype. The V and J genes are TRBV6-7 and TRBJ2-7; maybe TRBD2 (5 bases). TRBV6-7 counts as an open reading frame of uncertain function. The germline V and J ends were trimmed by 8 bases and 9 bases, with 11 bases remaining between them. The CDR3 is 10 residues long. CDR3 protein: CASRGEGQYF. CDR3 nucleotide sequence: TGTGCCAGCCGGGGTGAGGGGCAGTACTTC.

This clonotype has at least ten counts. V is TRBV7-8 and J is TRBJ2-1, with D unresolved. Germline lookup yields CDR1 SGHVS and CDR2 FQNEAQ. The CDR3 runs 16 residues. The V end lost 1 base, the J end lost 5 bases, and 15 bases lay between the germline ends. CDR3 nucleotide sequence: TGTGCCAGCAGCTTAGAGGGTGCAGATCCGCACAATGAGCAGTTCTTC. This sequence encodes CASSLEGADPHNEQFF.

CDR3 protein: CASSSPRQGIGEQFF. As DNA, the CDR3 is TGTGCCAGCAGTTCCCCGAGACAGGGAATTGGAGAGCAGTTCTTC. V usage is TRBV6-8 and J usage is TRBJ2-1; TRBD1 aligns across 7 bases. V lost 4 bases, J lost 10 bases, and 13 bases stayed unmatched. This CDR3 has 15 residues. Looked up from germline, CDR1 is MNHGY and CDR2 is SAAAGT.

In its sample, this clonotype was seen many times. The chain recombines TRBV6-1 with TRBJ2-3; a weak D match, TRBD2 (5 bases). V lost 1 base to trimming and J lost 2 bases, with 10 bases between them. Per germline, CDR1 MNHNS and CDR2 SASEGT. There are 15 residues in the CDR3. Here the CDR3 DNA reads TGTGCCAGCAGTGAAGTAAGCGGACTCACAGATACGCAGTATTTT. Amino acid sequence: CASSEVSGLTDTQYF.

CDR3: CASSLRRGDYEQYF. In DNA form, the CDR3 reads TGTGCCAGCAGCTTAAGGAGGGGCGACTACGAGCAGTACTTC. The rearrangement uses TRBV7-2 and TRBJ2-1; a weak D match, TRBD2 (6 bases). The end of the DNA is better explained by TRBJ2-7, so the J call may be wrong. CDR1 SGHTA and CDR2 FQGNSA come from the germline V gene. The CDR3 extends over 14 amino acids.

The genes are TRBV6-1 and TRBJ2-1; 8 bases align to TRBD1. The DNA end favors TRBJ2-5, so the J call may be wrong. The CDR3 extends over 15 amino acids. Germline V lookup: CDR1 MNHNS, CDR2 SASEGT. CDR3 in DNA: TGTGCCAGCAGTGAAGGACAGGGGTCATCAGAGACCCAGTACTTC. It encodes CASSEGQGSSETQYF.